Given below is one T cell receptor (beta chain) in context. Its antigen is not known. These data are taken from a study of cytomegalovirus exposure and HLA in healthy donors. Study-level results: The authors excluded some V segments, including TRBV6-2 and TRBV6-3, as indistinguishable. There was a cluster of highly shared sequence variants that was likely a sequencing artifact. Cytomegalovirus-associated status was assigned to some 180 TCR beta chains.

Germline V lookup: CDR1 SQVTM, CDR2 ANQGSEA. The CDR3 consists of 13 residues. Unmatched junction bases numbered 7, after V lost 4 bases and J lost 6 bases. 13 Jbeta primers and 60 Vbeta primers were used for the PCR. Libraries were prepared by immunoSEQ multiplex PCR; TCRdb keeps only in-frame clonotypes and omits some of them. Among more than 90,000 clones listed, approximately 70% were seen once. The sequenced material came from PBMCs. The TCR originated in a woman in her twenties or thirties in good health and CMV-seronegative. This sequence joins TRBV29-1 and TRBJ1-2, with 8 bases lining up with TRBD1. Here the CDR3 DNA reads TGCAGCGTTGGGACAGGGTCTTTGCATGGCTACACCTTC. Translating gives CSVGTGSLHGYTF.